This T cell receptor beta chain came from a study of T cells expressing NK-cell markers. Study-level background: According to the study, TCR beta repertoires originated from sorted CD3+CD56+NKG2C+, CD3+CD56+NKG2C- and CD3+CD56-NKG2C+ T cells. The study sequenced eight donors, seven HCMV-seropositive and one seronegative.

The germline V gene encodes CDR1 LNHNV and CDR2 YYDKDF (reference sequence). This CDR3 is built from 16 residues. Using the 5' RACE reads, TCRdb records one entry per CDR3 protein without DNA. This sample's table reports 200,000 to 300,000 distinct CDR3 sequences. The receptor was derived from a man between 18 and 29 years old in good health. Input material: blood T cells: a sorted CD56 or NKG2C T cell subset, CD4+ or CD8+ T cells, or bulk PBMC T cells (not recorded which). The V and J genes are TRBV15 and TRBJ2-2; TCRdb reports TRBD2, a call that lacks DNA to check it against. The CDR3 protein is CATSNPSGANTGELFF.